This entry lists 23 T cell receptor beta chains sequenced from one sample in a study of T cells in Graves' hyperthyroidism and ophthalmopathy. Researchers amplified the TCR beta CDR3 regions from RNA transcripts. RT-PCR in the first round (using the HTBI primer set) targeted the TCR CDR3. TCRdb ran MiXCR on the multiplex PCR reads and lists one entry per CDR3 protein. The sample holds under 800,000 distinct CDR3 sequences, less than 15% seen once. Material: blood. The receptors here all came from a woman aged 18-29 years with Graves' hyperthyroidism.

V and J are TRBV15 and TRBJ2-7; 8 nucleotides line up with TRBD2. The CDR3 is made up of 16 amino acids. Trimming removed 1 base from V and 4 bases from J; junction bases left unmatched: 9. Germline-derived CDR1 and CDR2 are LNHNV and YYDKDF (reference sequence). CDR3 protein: CATSRGRPSGWYEQYF. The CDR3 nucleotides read TGTGCCACCAGCAGAGGTCGGCCTAGCGGGTGGTACGAGCAGTACTTC. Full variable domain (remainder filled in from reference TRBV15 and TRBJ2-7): DAMVIQNPRYQVTQFGKPVTLSCSQTLNHNVMYWYQQKSSQAPKLLFHYYDKDFNNEADTPDNFQSRRPNTSFCFLDIRSPGLGDTAMYLCATSRGRPSGWYEQYFGPGTRLTVT.

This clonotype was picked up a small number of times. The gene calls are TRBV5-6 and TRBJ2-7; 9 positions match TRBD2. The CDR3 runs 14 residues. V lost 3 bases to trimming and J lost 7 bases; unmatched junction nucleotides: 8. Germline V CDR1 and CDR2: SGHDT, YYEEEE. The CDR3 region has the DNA TGTGCCAGCAGCTCGACTAGCGGCACGGGGGAGCAGTACTTC. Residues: CASSSTSGTGEQYF.

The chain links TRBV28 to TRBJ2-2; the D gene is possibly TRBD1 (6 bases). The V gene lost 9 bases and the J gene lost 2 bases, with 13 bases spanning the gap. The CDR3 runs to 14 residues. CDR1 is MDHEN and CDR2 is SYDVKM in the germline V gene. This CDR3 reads CASETGPNTGELFF. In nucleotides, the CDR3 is TGTGCCAGTGAGACAGGCCCAAACACCGGGGAGCTGTTTTTT.

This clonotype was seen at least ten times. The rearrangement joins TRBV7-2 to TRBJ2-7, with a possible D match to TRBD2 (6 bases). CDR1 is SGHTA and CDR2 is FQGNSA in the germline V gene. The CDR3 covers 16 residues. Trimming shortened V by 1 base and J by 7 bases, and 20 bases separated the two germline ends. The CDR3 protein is CASSLGDSRTLEEQYF. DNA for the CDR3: TGTGCCAGCAGCTTAGGGGACTCCCGGACTTTGGAAGAGCAGTACTTC.

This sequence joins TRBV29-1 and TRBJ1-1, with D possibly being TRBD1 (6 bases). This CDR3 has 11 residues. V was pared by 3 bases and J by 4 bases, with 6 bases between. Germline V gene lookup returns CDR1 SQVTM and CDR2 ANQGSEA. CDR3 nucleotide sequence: TGCAGCGTTGAGGACAGCACTGAAGCTTTCTTT. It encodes CSVEDSTEAFF. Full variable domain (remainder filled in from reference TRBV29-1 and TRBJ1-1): SAVISQKPSRDICQRGTSLTIQCQVDSQVTMMFWYRQQPGQSLTLIATANQGSEATYESGFVIDKFPISRPNLTFSTLTVSNMSPEDSSIYLCSVEDSTEAFFGQGTRLTVV.

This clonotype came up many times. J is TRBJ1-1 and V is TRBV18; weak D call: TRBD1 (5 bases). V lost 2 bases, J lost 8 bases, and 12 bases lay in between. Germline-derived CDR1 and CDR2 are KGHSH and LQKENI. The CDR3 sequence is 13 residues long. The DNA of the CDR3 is TGTGCCAGCTCACCAGGCCAGGGCGAGGAAGCTTTCTTT. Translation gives CASSPGQGEEAFF.

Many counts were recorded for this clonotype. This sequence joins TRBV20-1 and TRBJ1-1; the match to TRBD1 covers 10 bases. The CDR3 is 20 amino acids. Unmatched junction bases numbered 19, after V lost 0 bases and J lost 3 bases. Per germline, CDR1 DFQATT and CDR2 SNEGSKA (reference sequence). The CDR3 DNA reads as TGCAGTGCTAGAGATCTCTCCCCTCGACAGGGGGCGCTTAGGGACACTGAAGCTTTCTTT. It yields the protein CSARDLSPRQGALRDTEAFF.

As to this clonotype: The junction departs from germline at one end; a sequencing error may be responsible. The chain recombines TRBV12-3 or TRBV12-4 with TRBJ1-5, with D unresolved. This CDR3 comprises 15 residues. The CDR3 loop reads CASSLGLGSNHPQHF. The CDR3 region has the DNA TGTGCCAGCAGTTTAGGTTTGGGAAGCAATCACCCCCAGCATTTT.

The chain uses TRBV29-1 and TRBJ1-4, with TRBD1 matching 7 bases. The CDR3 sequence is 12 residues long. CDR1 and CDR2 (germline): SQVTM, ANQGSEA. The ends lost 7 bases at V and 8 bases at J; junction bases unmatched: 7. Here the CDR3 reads CSARQGAEKLFF. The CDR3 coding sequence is TGCAGCGCCCGACAGGGTGCGGAAAAACTGTTTTTT.

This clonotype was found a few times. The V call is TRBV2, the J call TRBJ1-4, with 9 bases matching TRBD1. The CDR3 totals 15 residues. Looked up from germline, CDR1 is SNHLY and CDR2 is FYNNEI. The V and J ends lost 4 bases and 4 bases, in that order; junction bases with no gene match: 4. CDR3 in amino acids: CASSGLTGGNEKLFF. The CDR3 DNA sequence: TGTGCCAGCAGTGGTTTGACAGGGGGTAATGAAAAACTGTTTTTT.

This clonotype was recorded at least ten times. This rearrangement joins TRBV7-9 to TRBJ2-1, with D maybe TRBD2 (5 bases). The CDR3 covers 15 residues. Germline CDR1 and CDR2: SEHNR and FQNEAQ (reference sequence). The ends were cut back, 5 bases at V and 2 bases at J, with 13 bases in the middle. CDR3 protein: CASSNTLVPYNEQFF. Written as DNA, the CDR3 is TGTGCCAGCAGCAATACACTAGTACCCTACAATGAGCAGTTCTTC.

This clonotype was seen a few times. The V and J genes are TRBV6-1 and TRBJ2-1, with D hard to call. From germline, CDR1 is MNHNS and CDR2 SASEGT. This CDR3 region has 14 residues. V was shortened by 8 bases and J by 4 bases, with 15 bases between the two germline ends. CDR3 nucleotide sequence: TGTGCCAGCTCTAACACATTTATTTACAATGAGCAGTTCTTC. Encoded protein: CASSNTFIYNEQFF.

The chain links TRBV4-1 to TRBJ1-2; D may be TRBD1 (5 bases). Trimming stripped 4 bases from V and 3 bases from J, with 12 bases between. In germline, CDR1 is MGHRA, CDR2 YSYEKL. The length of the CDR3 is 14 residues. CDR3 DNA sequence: TGCGCCAGCAGCCGGATAGGGGTCGACTATGGCTACACCTTC. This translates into CASSRIGVDYGYTF.

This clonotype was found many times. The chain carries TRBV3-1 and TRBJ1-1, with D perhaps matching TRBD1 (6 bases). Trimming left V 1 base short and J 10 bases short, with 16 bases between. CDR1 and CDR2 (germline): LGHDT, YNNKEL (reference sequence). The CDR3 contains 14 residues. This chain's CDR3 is CASSQAGQSAGAFF. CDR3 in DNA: TGTGCCAGCAGCCAAGCTGGACAGTCGGCGGGAGCTTTCTTT. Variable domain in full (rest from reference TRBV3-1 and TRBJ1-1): DTAVSQTPKYLVTQMGNDKSIKCEQNLGHDTMYWYKQDSKKFLKIMFSYNNKELIINETVPNRFSPKSPDKAHLNLHINSLELGDSAVYFCASSQAGQSAGAFFGQGTRLTVV.

The CDR3 nucleotides read TGTGCCAGCAGCCGAGAACCCATTGACGAGCAGTACTTC. Its translation: CASSREPIDEQYF. This chain uses TRBV3-1 with TRBJ2-7; D unclear. V shed 4 bases and J shed 5 bases, with 12 bases lying between them. Germline V gene data show CDR1 as LGHDT and CDR2 as YNNKEL (reference sequence). This CDR3 contains 13 residues.

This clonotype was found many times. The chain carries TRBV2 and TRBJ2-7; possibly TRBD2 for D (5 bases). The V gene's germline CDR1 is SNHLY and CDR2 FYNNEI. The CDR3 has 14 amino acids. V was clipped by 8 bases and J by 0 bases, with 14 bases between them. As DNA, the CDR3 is TGTGCCAGCCGGAGCGGCCAGAGCTCCTACGAGCAGTACTTC. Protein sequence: CASRSGQSSYEQYF.

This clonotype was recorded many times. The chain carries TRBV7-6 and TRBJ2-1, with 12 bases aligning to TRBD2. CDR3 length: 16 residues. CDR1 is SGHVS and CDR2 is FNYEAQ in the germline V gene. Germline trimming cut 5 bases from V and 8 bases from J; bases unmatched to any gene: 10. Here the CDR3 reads CASSVNLAGGPHEQFF. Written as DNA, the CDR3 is TGTGCCAGCAGCGTAAATCTAGCGGGAGGGCCCCATGAGCAGTTCTTC.

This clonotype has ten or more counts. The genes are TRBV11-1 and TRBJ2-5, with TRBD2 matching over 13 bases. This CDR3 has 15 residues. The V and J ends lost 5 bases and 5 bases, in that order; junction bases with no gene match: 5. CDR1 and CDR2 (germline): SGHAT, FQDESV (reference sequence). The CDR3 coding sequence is TGTGCCAGCAGCCCCGGACTAGCGGGAGTGGAGACCCAGTACTTC. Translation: CASSPGLAGVETQYF.

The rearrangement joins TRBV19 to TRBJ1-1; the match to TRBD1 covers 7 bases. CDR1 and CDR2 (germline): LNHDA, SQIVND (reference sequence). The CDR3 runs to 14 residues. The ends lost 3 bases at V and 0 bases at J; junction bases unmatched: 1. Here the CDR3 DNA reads TGTGCCAGTAGTATGGGACAGCTGAACACTGAAGCTTTCTTT. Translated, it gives CASSMGQLNTEAFF.

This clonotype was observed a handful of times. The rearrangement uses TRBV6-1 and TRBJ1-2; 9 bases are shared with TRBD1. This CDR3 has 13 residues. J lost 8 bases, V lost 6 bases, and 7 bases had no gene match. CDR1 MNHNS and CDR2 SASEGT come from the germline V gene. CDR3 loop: CASSEHRGQGYTF. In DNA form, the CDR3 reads TGTGCCAGCAGCGAGCACAGGGGGCAGGGCTACACCTTC.

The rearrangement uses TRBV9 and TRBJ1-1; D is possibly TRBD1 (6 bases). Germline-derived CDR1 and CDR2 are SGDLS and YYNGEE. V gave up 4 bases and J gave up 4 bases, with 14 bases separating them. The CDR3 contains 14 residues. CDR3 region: CASSPPGGATEAFF. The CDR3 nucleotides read TGTGCCAGCAGCCCACCCGGGGGGGCCACTGAAGCTTTCTTT.

The CDR3, as DNA: TGTGCCAGCAGTTGGGGGGGGACTAGAGATACGCAGTATTTT. This codes for CASSWGGTRDTQYF. The rearrangement joins TRBV12-3 or TRBV12-4 to TRBJ2-3, with 8 bases identical to TRBD2. The CDR3 totals 14 residues. V dropped 4 bases and J dropped 5; count of bases not matched to a gene: 5.

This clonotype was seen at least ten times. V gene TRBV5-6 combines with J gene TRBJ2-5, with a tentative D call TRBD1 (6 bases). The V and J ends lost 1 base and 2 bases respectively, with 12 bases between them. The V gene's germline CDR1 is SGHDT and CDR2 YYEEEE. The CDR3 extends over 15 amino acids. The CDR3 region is CASSLWTEQQETQYF. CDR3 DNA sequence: TGTGCCAGCAGCTTGTGGACAGAGCAACAAGAGACCCAGTACTTC.